This TCR beta chain was captured in a study of T cell responses to AZD1222 COVID-19 vaccine. Profiling relied on immunoSEQ multiplex PCR, and the TCRdb table lists in-frame clones only, not all of them. The repertoire holds roughly 65,000 clones, with 65% to 80% as singletons. General study points: Elevations in Spike-specific TCR breadth and depth followed administration of two AZD1222 doses. Close to half of all spike-specific TCRs reportedly target regions of the variants that are unmutated. The donor group comprised mostly white British people and more females; the analysis possibly underestimated clonal diversity. Regions 160-218 and 743-854 held dominance among vaccine-associated CD4 TCRs, which spanned spike.

CDR3 length: 14 residues. With 7 bases removed from V and 6 bases from J, the gap between germline ends came to 18 bases. Germline V gives CDR1 MNHNY, CDR2 SVGAGI (reference sequence). This clone came up a few times. Its antigen is still unknown. The clonotype was recovered from an adult in good health. V gene TRBV6-6 combines with J gene TRBJ1-1; D is perhaps TRBD1 (6 bases). The specimen was peripheral blood, collected on day 0 of AZD1222 vaccination. The CDR3 DNA reads as TGTGCCAGCATGCTACCCCAGGGGCAATCTGAAGCTTTCTTT. Translation: CASMLPQGQSEAFF.